The rows below give T cell receptor beta chains drawn from one sample of a study of T cell repertoires in cytomegalovirus infection. TCRdb reprocessed the reads with MiXCR, giving one entry per CDR3 protein. The data contain 550,000 to 850,000 distinct CDR3 sequences, approximately 33% of them singletons. These receptors' antigens are unknown. Material: cultured PBMCs, obtained from culture after CMV antigen stimulation. All receptors derive from a human donor in good health (CMV status not recorded). Some clones in this sample may be carry-over from other donors' samples. Each CDR3 is given with its conserved first and last residue. The order of the fields is D gene, clone size, V gene, J gene, CDR3 DNA, CDR3 protein. The D gene is left open where the match is weak. A row's size may be missing; if present it is once, few, many or a size class.

TRBD2,many,TRBV7-6,TRBJ2-3,TGTGCCAGCAGCTTCTCTAGCGGGGTCACAGATACGCAGTATTTT,CASSFSSGVTDTQYF
TRBD2,few,TRBV19,TRBJ2-1,TGTGCCAGTCAGCCCCTAGCGGGAGGGATTGGTGAGCAGTTCTTC,CASQPLAGGIGEQFF
TRBD1,NA,TRBV28,TRBJ2-7,TGTGCCAGCGGGGAGGACAGGGGACACGAGCAGTACTTC,CASGEDRGHEQYF
NA,few,TRBV7-9,TRBJ2-1,TGTGCCAGCAGCCCCCCGAGTGGCGATGAGCAGTTCTTC,CASSPPSGDEQFF
NA,NA,TRBV10-3,TRBJ2-2,TGTGCCATCAAGGGGGAGACCGGGGAGCTGTTTTTT,CAIKGETGELFF
NA,NA,TRBV4-1,TRBJ2-1,TGCGCCAGCAGCCCCTCAGGGGACAATGAGCAGTTCTTC,CASSPSGDNEQFF
NA,once,TRBV20-1,TRBJ2-5,TGCAGTGCAACCCTCCCTAGCGCCCAAGAGACCCAGTACTTC,CSATLPSAQETQYF
NA,many,TRBV7-6,TRBJ1-1,TGTGCCAGCAGCTTTGGCCCGACCAATGAAGCTTTCTTT,CASSFGPTNEAFF
NA,many,TRBV7-2,TRBJ2-3,TGTGCCAGCAGCTTCAACGGGGGCCCAGAAGATACGCAGTATTTT,CASSFNGGPEDTQYF
NA,NA,TRBV7-9,TRBJ1-1,TGTGCCAGCAGCCGATTCACGGGTACGAACACTGAAGCTTTCTTT,CASSRFTGTNTEAFF
TRBD1,NA,TRBV6-1,TRBJ2-5,TGTGCCAGCAATTATGACAGGGGGCGGGTAGGGACCCAGTACTTC,CASNYDRGRVGTQYF
NA,NA,TRBV9,TRBJ1-3,TGTGCCAGCAGCGTAGGAGCTCCGAGCTCTGGAAACACCATATATTTT,CASSVGAPSSGNTIYF
NA,many,TRBV7-8,TRBJ2-7,TGTGCCAGCAGCTTACGGGGAACTGACGAGCAGTACTTC,CASSLRGTDEQYF
NA,NA,TRBV10-3,TRBJ1-2,TGTGCCATCAGTGATTTAACGGGGCCTGAGGAGGGCTACACCTTC,CAISDLTGPEEGYTF
NA,NA,TRBV12-3/TRBV12-4,TRBJ1-2,TGTGCCAGCAGTCCGACGGGCAGGGGCCTTCTCGCTAACTATGGCTACACCTTC,CASSPTGRGLLANYGYTF
TRBD1,few,TRBV25-1,TRBJ2-5,TGTGCCAGCAGTGCCGGGACAGGGAACCAAGAGACCCAGTACTTC,CASSAGTGNQETQYF
NA,few,TRBV4-3,TRBJ2-7,TGCGCCAGCAGCCAATACGGGGGCAGGACCTACGAGCAGTACTTC,CASSQYGGRTYEQYF
NA,NA,TRBV10-3,TRBJ1-2,TGTGCCGCTCGGGCCGAGGTCTCGGGGGACTGCACCTTC,CAARAEVSGDCTF
NA,NA,TRBV6-5,TRBJ2-7,TGTGCCAGCAGTTACAATCCCGGAGGGGCTTGGGAGCAGTACTTC,CASSYNPGGAWEQYF
NA,NA,TRBV6-6,TRBJ2-1,TGTGCCAGCACCGAGGGGGGCGGCTACAATGAGCAGTTCTTC,CASTEGGGYNEQFF
TRBD1,NA,TRBV2,TRBJ1-2,TGTGCCACCCCTGACAGGGAAGCCGGCTACACCTTC,CATPDREAGYTF
TRBD1,NA,TRBV7-8,TRBJ1-1,TGTGCCAGCAGCTTAGTCCCTATGACAGGGGCGGGAATCACTGAAGCTTTCTTT,CASSLVPMTGAGITEAFF
NA,NA,TRBV7-6,TRBJ1-3,TGTGCCAGCAGCGCCACAGGTCGCGAGGTTGGAAACACCATATATTTT,CASSATGREVGNTIYF
TRBD1,NA,TRBV7-2,TRBJ1-4,TGTGCCAGCAGCGGGGGGGGGGACAGGGTGGCAAAACTGTTTTTT,CASSGGGDRVAKLFF
TRBD2,NA,TRBV3-1,TRBJ2-1,TGTGCCAGCAGCCATACTAGCGGGTATGAGCAGTTCTTC,CASSHTSGYEQFF
TRBD1,NA,TRBV15,TRBJ2-3,TGTGCCACCAGCGGGGACAGGGGGACAGATACGCAGTATTTT,CATSGDRGTDTQYF